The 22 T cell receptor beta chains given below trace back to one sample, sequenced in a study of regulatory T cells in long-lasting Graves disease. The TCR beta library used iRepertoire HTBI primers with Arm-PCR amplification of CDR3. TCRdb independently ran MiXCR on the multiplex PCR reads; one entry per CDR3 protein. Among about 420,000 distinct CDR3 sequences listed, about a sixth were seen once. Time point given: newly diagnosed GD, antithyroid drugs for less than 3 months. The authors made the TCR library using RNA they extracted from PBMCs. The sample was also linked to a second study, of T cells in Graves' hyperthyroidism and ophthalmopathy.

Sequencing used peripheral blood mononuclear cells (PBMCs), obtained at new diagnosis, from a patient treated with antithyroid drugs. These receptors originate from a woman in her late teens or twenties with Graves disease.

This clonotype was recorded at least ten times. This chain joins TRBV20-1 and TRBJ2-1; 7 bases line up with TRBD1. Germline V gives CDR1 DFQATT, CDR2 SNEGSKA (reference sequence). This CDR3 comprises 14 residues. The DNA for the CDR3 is TGCAGCGTAACACGGGACAGAAACTACAATGAGCAGTTCTTC. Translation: CSVTRDRNYNEQFF.

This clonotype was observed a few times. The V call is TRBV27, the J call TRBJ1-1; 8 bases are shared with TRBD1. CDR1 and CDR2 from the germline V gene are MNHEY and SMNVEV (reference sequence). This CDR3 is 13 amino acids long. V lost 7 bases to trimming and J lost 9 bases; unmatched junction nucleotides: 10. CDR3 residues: CASKDREYIKAFF. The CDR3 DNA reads TGTGCCAGCAAGGACAGGGAATATATTAAAGCTTTCTTT.

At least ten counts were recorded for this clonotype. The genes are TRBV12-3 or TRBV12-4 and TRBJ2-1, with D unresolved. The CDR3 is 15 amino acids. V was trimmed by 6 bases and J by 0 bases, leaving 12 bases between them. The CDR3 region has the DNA TGTGCCAGCAGCCCACGTACGTACTCCTACAATGAGCAGTTCTTC. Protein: CASSPRTYSYNEQFF.

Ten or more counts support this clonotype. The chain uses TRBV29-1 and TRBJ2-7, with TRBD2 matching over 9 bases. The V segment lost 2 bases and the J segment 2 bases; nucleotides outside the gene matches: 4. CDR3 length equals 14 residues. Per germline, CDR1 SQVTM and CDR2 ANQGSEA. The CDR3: CSVEKREAPYEQYF. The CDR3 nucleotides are TGCAGCGTTGAAAAGCGGGAGGCGCCCTACGAGCAGTACTTC.

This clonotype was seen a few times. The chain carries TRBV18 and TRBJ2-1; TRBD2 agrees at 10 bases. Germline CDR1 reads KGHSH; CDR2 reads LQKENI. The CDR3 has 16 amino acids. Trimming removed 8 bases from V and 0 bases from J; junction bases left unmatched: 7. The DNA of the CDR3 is TGTGCCAGCACAACCCTAGCGGGGGTCTCCTACAATGAGCAGTTCTTC. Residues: CASTTLAGVSYNEQFF.

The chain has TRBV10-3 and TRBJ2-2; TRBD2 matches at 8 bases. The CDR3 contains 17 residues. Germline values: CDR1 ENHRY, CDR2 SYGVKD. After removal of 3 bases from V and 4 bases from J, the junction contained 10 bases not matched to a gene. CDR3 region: CAISDLAGGSSTGELFF. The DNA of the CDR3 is TGTGCCATCAGTGATTTGGCGGGAGGATCTAGCACCGGGGAGCTGTTTTTT.

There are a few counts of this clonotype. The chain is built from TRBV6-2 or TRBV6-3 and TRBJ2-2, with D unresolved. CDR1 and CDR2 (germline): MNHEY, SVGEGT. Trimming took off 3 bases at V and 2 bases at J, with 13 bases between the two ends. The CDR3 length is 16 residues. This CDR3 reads CASSYPMAFNTGELFF. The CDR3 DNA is TGTGCCAGCAGTTATCCCATGGCGTTTAACACCGGGGAGCTGTTTTTT.

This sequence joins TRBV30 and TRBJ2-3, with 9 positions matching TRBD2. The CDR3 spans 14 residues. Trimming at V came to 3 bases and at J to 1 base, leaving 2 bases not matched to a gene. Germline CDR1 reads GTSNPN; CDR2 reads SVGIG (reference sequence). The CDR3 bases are TGTGCCTGGAGGCGGGAGGGTGGCACAGATACGCAGTATTTT. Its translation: CAWRREGGTDTQYF.

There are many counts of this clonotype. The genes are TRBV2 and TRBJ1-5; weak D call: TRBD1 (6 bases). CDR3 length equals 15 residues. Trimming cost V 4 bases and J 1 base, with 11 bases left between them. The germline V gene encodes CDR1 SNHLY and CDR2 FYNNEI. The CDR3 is CASSVGAQSNQPQHF. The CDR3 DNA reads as TGTGCCAGCAGTGTGGGGGCGCAGAGCAATCAGCCCCAGCATTTT.

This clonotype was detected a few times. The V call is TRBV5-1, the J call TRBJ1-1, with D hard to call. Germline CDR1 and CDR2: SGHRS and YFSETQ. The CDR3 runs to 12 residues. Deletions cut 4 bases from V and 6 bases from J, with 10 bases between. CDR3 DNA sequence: TGCGCCAGCAGCGGCGACCTCTCTGAAGCTTTCTTT. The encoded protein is CASSGDLSEAFF.

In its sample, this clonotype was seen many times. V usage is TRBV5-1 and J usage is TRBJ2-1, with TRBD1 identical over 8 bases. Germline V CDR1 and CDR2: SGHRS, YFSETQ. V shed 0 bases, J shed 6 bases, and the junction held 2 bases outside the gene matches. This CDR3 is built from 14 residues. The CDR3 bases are TGCGCCAGCAGCTTGGCCACAGGGGGCAATGAGCAGTTCTTC. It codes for CASSLATGGNEQFF.

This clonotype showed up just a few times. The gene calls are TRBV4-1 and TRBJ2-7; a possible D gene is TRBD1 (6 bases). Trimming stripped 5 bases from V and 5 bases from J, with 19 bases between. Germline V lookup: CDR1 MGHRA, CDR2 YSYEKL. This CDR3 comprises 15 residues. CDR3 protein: CASSSQGSPVNEQYF. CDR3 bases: TGCGCCAGCAGCTCACAGGGCTCCCCCGTGAACGAGCAGTACTTC.

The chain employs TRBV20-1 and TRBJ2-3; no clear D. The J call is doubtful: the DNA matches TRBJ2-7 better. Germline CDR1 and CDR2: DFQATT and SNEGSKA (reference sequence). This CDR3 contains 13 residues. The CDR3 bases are TGCAGTGCTCCAGCCGGGTCCTCCTACGAGCAGTACTTC. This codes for CSAPAGSSYEQYF.

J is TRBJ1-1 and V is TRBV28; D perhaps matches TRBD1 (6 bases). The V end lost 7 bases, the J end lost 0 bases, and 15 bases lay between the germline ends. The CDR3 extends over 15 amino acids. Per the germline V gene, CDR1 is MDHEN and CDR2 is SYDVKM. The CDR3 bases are TGTGCCAGCACAGAAGGGGGACACTTGAACACTGAAGCTTTCTTT. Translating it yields CASTEGGHLNTEAFF.

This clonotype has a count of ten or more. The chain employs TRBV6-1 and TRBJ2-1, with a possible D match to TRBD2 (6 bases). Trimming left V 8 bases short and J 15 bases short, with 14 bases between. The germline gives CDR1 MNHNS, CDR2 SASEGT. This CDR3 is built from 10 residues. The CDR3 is CASGAGWGFF. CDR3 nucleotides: TGTGCCAGCGGGGCGGGATGGGGGTTCTTC.

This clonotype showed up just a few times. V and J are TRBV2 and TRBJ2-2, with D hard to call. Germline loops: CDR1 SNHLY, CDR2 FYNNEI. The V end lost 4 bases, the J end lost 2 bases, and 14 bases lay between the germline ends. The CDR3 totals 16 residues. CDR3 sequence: CASSGKALQNTGELFF. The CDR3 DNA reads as TGTGCCAGCAGTGGAAAGGCCTTACAAAACACCGGGGAGCTGTTTTTT.

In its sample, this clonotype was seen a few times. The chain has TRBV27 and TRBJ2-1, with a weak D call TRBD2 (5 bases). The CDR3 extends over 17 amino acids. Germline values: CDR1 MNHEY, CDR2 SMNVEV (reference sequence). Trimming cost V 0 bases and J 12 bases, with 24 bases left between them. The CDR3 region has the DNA TGTGCCAGCAGTTTATCAGGTAGCCTCTATGAGGGTGCGGCGCAGTTCTTC. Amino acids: CASSLSGSLYEGAAQFF.

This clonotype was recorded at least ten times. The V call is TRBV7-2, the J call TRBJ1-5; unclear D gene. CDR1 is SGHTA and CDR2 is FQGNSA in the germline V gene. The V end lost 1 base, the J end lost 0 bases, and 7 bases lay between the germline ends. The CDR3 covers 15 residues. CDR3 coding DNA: TGTGCCAGCAGCTTAGTATGGGTTAGCAATCAGCCCCAGCATTTT. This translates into CASSLVWVSNQPQHF.

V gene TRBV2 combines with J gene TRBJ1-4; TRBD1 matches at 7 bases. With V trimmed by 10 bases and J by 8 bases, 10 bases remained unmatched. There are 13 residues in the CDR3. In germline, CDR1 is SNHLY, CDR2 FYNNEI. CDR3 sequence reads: CATRGQRAEKLFF. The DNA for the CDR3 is TGTGCCACCAGGGGACAGCGGGCAGAAAAACTGTTTTTT.

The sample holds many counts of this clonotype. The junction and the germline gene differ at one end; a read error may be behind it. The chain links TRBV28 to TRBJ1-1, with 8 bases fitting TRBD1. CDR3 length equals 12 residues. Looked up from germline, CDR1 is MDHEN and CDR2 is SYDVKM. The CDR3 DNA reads TGTGCCAGCAGTTTGGCTCGACAGGGGCCGACTTTT. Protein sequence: CASSLARQGPTF.

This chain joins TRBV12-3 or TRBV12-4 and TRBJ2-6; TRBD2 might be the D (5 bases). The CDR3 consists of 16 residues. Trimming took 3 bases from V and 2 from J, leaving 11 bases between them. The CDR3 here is CASSFKSGTGANVLTF. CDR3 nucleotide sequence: TGTGCCAGCAGTTTCAAAAGCGGAACTGGGGCCAACGTCCTGACTTTC.

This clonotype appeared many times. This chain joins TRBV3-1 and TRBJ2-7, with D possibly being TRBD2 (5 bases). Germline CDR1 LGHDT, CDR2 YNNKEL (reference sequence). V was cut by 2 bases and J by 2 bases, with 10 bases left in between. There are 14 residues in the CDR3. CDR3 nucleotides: TGTGCCAGCAGCCAACCCTTCGGGGCCTACGAGCAGTACTTC. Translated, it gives CASSQPFGAYEQYF.